These 8 T cell receptor beta chains came from one sample sequenced in a study of identical twins. TCRdb analysed the 5' RACE reads with MiXCR anew, one entry per CDR3 protein. The repertoire has 350,000 or so distinct CDR3 sequences, 8.5% to 10% of them found once; the top ten carry over 7%. The specimen was naive T cells sorted from blood. Receptor source: a woman in her 50s in good health.

This clonotype has just a few counts. V is TRBV7-2 and J is TRBJ1-6; no firm D call. The CDR3 covers 14 residues. Trimming took off 5 bases at V and 8 bases at J, with 13 bases between the two ends. CDR1 and CDR2 (germline): SGHTA, FQGNSA. CDR3 bases: TGTGCCAGCAGCCCAAGGCGGGGTCATTCACCCCTCCACTTT. Translating it yields CASSPRRGHSPLHF.

This clonotype came up many times. The V gene is TRBV2, the J gene TRBJ2-3, with D perhaps matching TRBD1 (6 bases). The CDR3 has 16 amino acids. Germline V CDR1 and CDR2: SNHLY, FYNNEI. V was pared by 5 bases and J by 6 bases, with 21 bases between. CDR3 protein: CASSPSWDNYSDTQYF. CDR3 DNA: TGTGCCAGCAGTCCGAGCTGGGACAACTACTCGGATACGCAGTATTTT.

The V gene is TRBV25-1, the J gene TRBJ1-3, with 7 bases that match TRBD1. The CDR3 runs 15 residues. CDR1 is MGHDK and CDR2 is SYGVNS in the germline V gene. The trim removed 5 bases at V and 3 bases at J, leaving 7 bases unmatched. Written as DNA, the CDR3 is TGTGCCAGCAGTAGCCTCGGGACAGTTGGAAACACCATATATTTT. Residues: CASSSLGTVGNTIYF.

The chain is built from TRBV29-1 and TRBJ1-5, with 10 bases lining up with TRBD1. This CDR3 contains 17 residues. Germline V gene sequence: CDR1 SQVTM, CDR2 ANQGSEA. Trimming removed 4 bases from V and 4 bases from J; junction bases left unmatched: 13. As DNA, the CDR3 is TGCAGCGTTGTAGTCCGGGGGGGGACAGGGGAGAATCAGCCCCAGCATTTT. Its protein product is CSVVVRGGTGENQPQHF.

This clonotype was seen many times. This chain uses TRBV12-3 or TRBV12-4 with TRBJ1-2, with TRBD1 identical over 7 bases. This CDR3 is 14 amino acids long. Trimming removed 7 bases from V and 6 bases from J; junction bases left unmatched: 11. The CDR3 spells CASTTDPGQHGYTF. In nucleotides, the CDR3 is TGTGCCAGCACCACTGACCCGGGACAGCATGGCTACACCTTC.

The rearrangement uses TRBV20-1 and TRBJ2-7; D not resolved. Trimming left V 3 bases short and J 4 bases short, with 16 bases between. The CDR3 spans 14 residues. Germline CDR1 reads DFQATT; CDR2 reads SNEGSKA (reference sequence). This CDR3 is CSASRTVDGYEQYF. The CDR3 DNA sequence: TGCAGTGCTAGTCGCACCGTAGACGGTTACGAGCAGTACTTC.

V is TRBV15 and J is TRBJ2-7; 9 nucleotides match TRBD1. This CDR3 comprises 13 residues. V shed 2 bases and J 7 bases; nucleotides not matched to a gene: 3. Germline lookup yields CDR1 LNHNV and CDR2 YYDKDF (reference sequence). The CDR3 DNA reads as TGTGCCACCAGCAGAACAGGGGGCGATGAGCAGTACGTC. As protein: CATSRTGGDEQYV.

In this sample, this clonotype turned up many times. This chain uses TRBV29-1 with TRBJ2-5, with no clear D. The CDR3 covers 12 residues. V dropped 7 bases and J dropped 2 bases, with 11 bases sitting between them. Germline CDR1 is SQVTM and CDR2 is ANQGSEA. CDR3 residues: CSAVDFQETQYF. The CDR3 DNA reads as TGCAGCGCGGTTGATTTTCAAGAGACCCAGTACTTC. Combining the CDR3 with reference TRBV29-1 and TRBJ2-5 gives the whole variable domain SAVISQKPSRDICQRGTSLTIQCQVDSQVTMMFWYRQQPGQSLTLIATANQGSEATYESGFVIDKFPISRPNLTFSTLTVSNMSPEDSSIYLCSAVDFQETQYFGPGTRLLVL.